These T cell receptor beta chains were read from a single sample in a study of tumor-infiltrating lymphocytes in localized non-small cell lung cancer. TCRdb keeps only in-frame clones here, not all; method: immunoSEQ multiplex PCR. The sample holds approximately 8,100 clones, about 63% seen once. Sequenced input: uninvolved lung tissue not adjacent to the tumor. Receptors were obtained from a human donor with non-small cell lung cancer. CDR3s include the opening cysteine and the closing phenylalanine or tryptophan. The order of the fields is D gene, clone size, V gene, J gene, CDR3 protein, CDR3 DNA. The D gene is left open where the match is weak. Only some rows state a clone size, as once, few, many or a class for expanded clones.

>.|medium-sized|TRBV11-3|TRBJ2-7
CASSLGAEYEQYF
TGTGCCAGCAGCTTAGGGGCAGAGTACGAGCAGTACTTC
>TRBD1|.|TRBV10-3|TRBJ1-5
CATQAGQGNQPQHF
TGTGCCACTCAGGCGGGACAGGGTAATCAGCCCCAGCATTTT
>.|few|TRBV14|TRBJ2-5
CASSRLGGQETQYF
TGTGCCAGCAGCCGCCTAGGGGGCCAAGAGACCCAGTACTTC
>.|medium-sized|TRBV20-1|TRBJ1-1
CSATYTEAFF
TGCAGTGCTACCTACACTGAAGCTTTCTTT
>.|.|TRBV7-2|TRBJ2-7
CASSLSEGVEQYF
TGTGCCAGCAGCTTATCGGAGGGGGTCGAGCAGTACTTC
>.|.|TRBV19|TRBJ2-2
CASSIHGAGELFF
TGTGCCAGTAGTATTCACGGTGCCGGGGAGCTGTTTTTT
>.|few|TRBV19|TRBJ2-3
CASTSGDTQYF
.
>TRBD2|.|TRBV19|TRBJ2-1
CASMGREGPNEQFF
TGTGCCAGTATGGGGCGGGAGGGCCCCAATGAGCAGTTCTTC
>TRBD1|.|TRBV10-3|TRBJ1-5
CAISETGGSEPQHF
TGTGCCATCAGTGAAACAGGGGGGTCGGAGCCCCAGCATTTT
>.|few|TRBV6-5|TRBJ2-1
CASRGPFSEQFF
TGTGCCAGCAGGGGACCTTTCAGTGAGCAGTTCTTC
>.|few|TRBV5-1|TRBJ2-7
CASSLEAGLHYEQYF
TGCGCCAGCAGCTTGGAGGCGGGACTGCACTACGAGCAGTACTTC
>.|.|TRBV4-3|TRBJ2-3
CASSQDLKAFATDTQYF
TGCGCCAGCAGCCAAGATCTGAAAGCATTTGCCACAGATACGCAGTATTTT
>.|medium-sized|TRBV25-1|TRBJ2-3
CASSPGSRTDTQYF
TGTGCCAGCAGTCCGGGATCAAGAACAGATACGCAGTATTTT
>.|once|TRBV6-1|TRBJ1-5
CASSEFRGEVWPQHF
TGTGCCAGCAGTGAATTTAGGGGGGAAGTTTGGCCCCAGCATTTT
>TRBD1|.|TRBV23-1|TRBJ2-7
CASSQPRQGKHYEQYF
TGCGCCAGCAGTCAGCCCAGACAGGGGAAACACTACGAGCAGTACTTC
>.|.|TRBV6-5|TRBJ2-7
CASTGPFDEQYF
TGTGCCAGCACCGGGCCCTTTGACGAGCAGTACTTC
>.|.|TRBV20-1|TRBJ2-7
CSARAPGERYF
TGCAGTGCTAGAGCTCCGGGGGAGCGGTACTTC
>TRBD1|few|TRBV30|TRBJ2-3
CAWRPPDRVTQYF
TGTGCCTGGAGACCCCCAGACAGGGTTACGCAGTATTTT
>TRBD2|.|TRBV7-2|TRBJ2-7
CASSPGLAVRYYEQYF
TGTGCCAGCAGCCCCGGACTAGCGGTACGATACTACGAGCAGTACTTC
>.|.|TRBV7-3|TRBJ2-3
CASSFREGDTQYF
TGTGCCAGCAGCTTCCGGGAAGGAGATACGCAGTATTTT
>.|.|TRBV6-5|TRBJ2-7
CASSNGLEQYF
TGTGCCAGCAGCAACGGCTTAGAGCAGTACTTC
>TRBD1|.|TRBV10-3|TRBJ1-1
CAISAGRGQGTEAFF
TGTGCCATCAGTGCCGGCAGGGGGCAAGGCACTGAAGCTTTCTTT
>.|.|TRBV28|TRBJ1-3
CASSTGRSGGNTIYF
TGTGCCAGCAGTACCGGCAGATCGGGGGGAAACACCATATATTTT
>.|.|TRBV2|TRBJ2-5
CASSKERGETQYF
TGTGCCAGCAGCAAAGAGAGGGGGGAGACCCAGTACTTC
>.|medium-sized|TRBV11-2|TRBJ1-2
CASSSGRIKEGYTF
TGTGCCAGCAGCTCAGGACGGATAAAGGAGGGCTACACCTTC
>TRBD2|.|TRBV19|TRBJ2-1
CASRETSGSPEQFF
TGTGCCAGCAGGGAGACTAGCGGCAGCCCGGAGCAGTTCTTC
>TRBD2|.|TRBV2|TRBJ2-4
CASLRGGVDGAYF
TGTGCCAGCCTCCGGGGGGGCGTCGACGGTGCATACTTC